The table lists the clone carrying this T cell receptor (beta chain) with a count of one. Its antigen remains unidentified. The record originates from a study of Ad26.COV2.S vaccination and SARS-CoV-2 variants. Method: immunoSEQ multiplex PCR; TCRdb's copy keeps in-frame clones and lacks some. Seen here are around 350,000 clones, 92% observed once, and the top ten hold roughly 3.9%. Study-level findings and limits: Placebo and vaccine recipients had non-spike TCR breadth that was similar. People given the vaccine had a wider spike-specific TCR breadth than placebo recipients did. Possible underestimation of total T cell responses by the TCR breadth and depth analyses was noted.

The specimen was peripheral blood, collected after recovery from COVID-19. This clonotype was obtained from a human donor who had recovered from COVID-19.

CDR3 loop: CAISDDQGASNQPQHF. For the CDR3, the DNA is TGTGCCATCAGTGATGACCAGGGGGCTAGCAATCAGCCCCAGCATTTT. The genes are TRBV10-3 and TRBJ1-5; 8 bases fit TRBD1. After removal of 3 bases from V and 0 bases from J, the junction contained 4 bases not matched to a gene. CDR1 is ENHRY and CDR2 is SYGVKD in the germline V gene. The CDR3 runs 16 residues.